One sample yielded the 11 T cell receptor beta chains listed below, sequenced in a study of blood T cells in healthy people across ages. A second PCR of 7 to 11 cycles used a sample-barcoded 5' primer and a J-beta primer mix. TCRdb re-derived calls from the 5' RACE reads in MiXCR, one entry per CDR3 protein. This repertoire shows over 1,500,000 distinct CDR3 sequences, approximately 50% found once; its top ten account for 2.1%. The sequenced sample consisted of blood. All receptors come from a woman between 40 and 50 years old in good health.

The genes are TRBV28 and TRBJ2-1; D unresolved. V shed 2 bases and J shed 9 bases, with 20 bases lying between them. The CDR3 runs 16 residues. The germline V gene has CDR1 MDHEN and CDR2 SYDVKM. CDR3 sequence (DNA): TGTGCCAGCAGTTTAAGGCTGGCAGATACTTTCCGTGAGCAGTTCTTC. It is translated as CASSLRLADTFREQFF.

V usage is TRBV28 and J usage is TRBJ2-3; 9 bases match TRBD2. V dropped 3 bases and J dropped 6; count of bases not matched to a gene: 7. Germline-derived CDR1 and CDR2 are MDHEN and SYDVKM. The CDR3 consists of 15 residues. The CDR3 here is CASSFASGVGDTQYF. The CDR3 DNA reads TGTGCCAGCAGTTTCGCTAGCGGGGTCGGGGATACGCAGTATTTT.

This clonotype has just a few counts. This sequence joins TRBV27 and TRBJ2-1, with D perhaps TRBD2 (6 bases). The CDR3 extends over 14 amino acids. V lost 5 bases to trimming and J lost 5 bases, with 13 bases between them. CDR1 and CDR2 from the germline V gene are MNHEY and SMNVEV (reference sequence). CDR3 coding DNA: TGTGCCAGCAGTCCCCTGGGGGGAAACAATGAGCAGTTCTTC. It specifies CASSPLGGNNEQFF.

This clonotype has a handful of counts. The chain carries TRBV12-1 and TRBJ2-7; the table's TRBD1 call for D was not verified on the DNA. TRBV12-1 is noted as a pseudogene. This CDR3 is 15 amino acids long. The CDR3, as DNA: TGTGCCAGCATCCCCCATGGGGGGCTCACCTACGAGCAGTACTTC. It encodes CASIPHGGLTYEQYF.

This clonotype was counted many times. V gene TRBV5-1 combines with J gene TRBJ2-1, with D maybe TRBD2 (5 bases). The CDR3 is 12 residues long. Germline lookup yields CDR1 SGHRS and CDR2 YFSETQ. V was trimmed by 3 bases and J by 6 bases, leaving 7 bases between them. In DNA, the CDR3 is TGCGCCAGCAGCTCTGAGGGCAATGAGCAGTTCTTC. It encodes CASSSEGNEQFF.

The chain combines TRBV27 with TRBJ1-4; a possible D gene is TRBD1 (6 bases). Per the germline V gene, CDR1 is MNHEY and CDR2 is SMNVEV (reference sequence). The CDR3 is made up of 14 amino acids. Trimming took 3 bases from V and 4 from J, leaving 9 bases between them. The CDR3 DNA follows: TGTGCCAGCAGTTTGCAGGGGTTTAATGAAAAACTGTTTTTT. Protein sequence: CASSLQGFNEKLFF.

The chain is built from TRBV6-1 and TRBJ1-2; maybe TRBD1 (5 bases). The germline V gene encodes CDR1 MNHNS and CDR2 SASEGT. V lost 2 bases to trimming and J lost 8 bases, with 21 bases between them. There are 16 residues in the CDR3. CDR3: CASSESVGRRGYGYTF. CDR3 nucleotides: TGTGCCAGCAGTGAAAGTGTCGGCAGAAGGGGATACGGCTACACCTTC.

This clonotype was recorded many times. The CDR3 DNA is TGCAGTGCGCACAGGGATAGCAATCAGCCCCAGCATTTT. Translated: CSAHRDSNQPQHF. J is TRBJ1-5 and V is TRBV20-1; perhaps TRBD1 as D (6 bases). Trimming took 6 bases from V and 0 from J, leaving 9 bases between them. CDR3 length: 13 residues. Germline CDR1 DFQATT, CDR2 SNEGSKA (reference sequence).

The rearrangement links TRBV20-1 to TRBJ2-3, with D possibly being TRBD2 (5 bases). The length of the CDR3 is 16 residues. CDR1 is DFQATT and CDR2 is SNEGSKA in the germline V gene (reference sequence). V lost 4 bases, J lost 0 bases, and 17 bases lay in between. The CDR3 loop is CSANPGLRPSTDTQYF. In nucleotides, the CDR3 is TGCAGTGCTAATCCCGGACTTAGACCTAGCACAGATACGCAGTATTTT.

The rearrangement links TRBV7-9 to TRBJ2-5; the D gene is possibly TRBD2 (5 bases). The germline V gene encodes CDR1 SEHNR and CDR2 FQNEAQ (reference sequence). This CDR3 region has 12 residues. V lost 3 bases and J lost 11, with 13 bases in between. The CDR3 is CASSFTSFEQYF. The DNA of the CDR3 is TGTGCCAGCAGCTTCACTAGTTTTGAGCAGTACTTC.

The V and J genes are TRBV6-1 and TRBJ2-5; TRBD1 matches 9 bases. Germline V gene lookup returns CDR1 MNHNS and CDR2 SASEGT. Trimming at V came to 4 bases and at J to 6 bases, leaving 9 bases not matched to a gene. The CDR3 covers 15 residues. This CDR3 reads CASSVNRGLAKTQYF. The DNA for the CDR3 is TGTGCCAGCAGTGTCAACAGGGGGCTAGCAAAGACCCAGTACTTC.